This T cell receptor beta chain was recorded in a study of cytomegalovirus exposure and HLA in healthy donors. Study in general: The roughly 130 validation repertoires used the same platform as the 666 first-cohort repertoires, a later analysis reported. Whole-study results and caveats: Cytomegalovirus-associated TCR beta chains were listed, numbering 150 to 200. Most TCR sequences showed up rarely, but some public TCRs showed up in many donors. A few chains linked to CMV were shown in vitro to be specific for CMV antigens.

Sequencing used immunoSEQ multiplex PCR; TCRdb keeps in-frame clones, though not all of them. The sample contains a few hundred thousand clones, about 86% of which appear only once. Regarding this clone: Its antigen remains unidentified.

Trimming removed 4 bases at V and 6 bases at J, with 20 bases between. Germline lookup yields CDR1 SGHRS and CDR2 YFSETQ. This CDR3 has 15 residues. The receptor's source is a woman younger than 35 in good health and CMV-seronegative. Input material: PBMCs. The chain couples TRBV5-1 to TRBJ2-7; tentatively, D is TRBD1 (6 bases). CDR3 loop: CASSDGILGGGEQYF. CDR3 nucleotides: TGCGCCAGCAGCGACGGGATCCTAGGGGGTGGCGAGCAGTACTTC.